This T cell receptor (beta chain) was captured by sequencing in a study of patients and donors after allogeneic stem cell transplantation. This CDR3 contains 18 residues. From germline, CDR1 is MGHDK and CDR2 SYGVNS. V was pared by 5 bases and J by 7 bases, with 24 bases between. TCRdb re-analysed the RT-PCR reads in MiXCR, keeping a single row per CDR3 protein. The sample consists of roughly 10,000 distinct CDR3 sequences, roughly 5.9% of them appearing once. This clonotype was counted ten times or more. The sequenced material came from blood, either unsorted or a sorted T cell fraction (not recorded which). The clonotype comes from a human donor who was either an allogeneic HSCT recipient or a stem cell or donor lymphocyte infusion donor (not recorded which). It is not recorded whose cells these are; they may come from a transplant donor. The rearrangement links TRBV25-1 to TRBJ1-6; no reliable D call. Here the CDR3 reads CASSPRGLRAGRNSPLHF. CDR3 DNA: TGTGCCAGCAGTCCGCGGGGTCTAAGAGCTGGACGAAATTCACCCCTCCACTTT. The full variable domain, its missing parts supplied by reference TRBV25-1 and TRBJ1-6, is EADIYQTPRYLVIGTGKKITLECSQTMGHDKMYWYQQDPGMELHLIHYSYGVNSTEKGDLSSESTVSRIRTEHFPLTLESARPSHTSQYLCASSPRGLRAGRNSPLHFGNGTRLTVT.